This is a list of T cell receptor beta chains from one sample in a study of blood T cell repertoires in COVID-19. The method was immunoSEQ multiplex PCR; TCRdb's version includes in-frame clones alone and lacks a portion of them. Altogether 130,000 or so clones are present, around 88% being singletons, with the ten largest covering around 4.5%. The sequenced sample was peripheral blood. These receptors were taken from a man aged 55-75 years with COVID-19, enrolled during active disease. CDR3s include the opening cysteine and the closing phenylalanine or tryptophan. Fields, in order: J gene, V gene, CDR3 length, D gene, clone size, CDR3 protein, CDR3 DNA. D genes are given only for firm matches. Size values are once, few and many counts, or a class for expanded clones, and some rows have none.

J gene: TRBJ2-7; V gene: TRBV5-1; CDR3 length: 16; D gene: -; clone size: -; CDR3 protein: CASATAPGKTFYEQYF; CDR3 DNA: TGCGCCAGCGCCACCGCGCCAGGCAAAACCTTCTACGAGCAGTACTTC
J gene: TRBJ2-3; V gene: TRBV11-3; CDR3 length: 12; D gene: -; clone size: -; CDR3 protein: CANCPGADTQYF; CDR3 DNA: TGTGCCAACTGTCCGGGTGCAGATACGCAGTATTTT
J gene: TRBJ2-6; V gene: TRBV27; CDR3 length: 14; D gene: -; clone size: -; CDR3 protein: CASNVGAGANVLTF; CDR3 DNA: TGTGCCAGCAATGTAGGGGCTGGGGCCAACGTCCTGACTTTC
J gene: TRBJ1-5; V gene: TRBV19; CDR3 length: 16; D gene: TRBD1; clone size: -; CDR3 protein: CASSHSPQGLNQPQHF; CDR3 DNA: TGTGCCAGTAGTCACTCTCCACAGGGGCTCAATCAGCCCCAGCATTTT
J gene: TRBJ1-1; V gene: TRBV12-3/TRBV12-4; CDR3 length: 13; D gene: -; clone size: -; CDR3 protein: CASSLAGNTEAFF; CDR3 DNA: TGTGCCAGCAGTTTGGCGGGAAACACTGAAGCTTTCTTT
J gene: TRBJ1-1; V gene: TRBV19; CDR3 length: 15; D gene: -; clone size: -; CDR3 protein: CASSTYREPNTEAFF; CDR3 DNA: TGTGCCAGTAGTACTTACAGGGAACCGAACACTGAAGCTTTCTTT
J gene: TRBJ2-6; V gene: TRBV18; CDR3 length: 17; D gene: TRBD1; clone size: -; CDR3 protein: CASSPAGGNPGANVLTF; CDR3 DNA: TGTGCCAGCTCACCAGCAGGGGGCAATCCTGGGGCCAACGTCCTGACTTTC
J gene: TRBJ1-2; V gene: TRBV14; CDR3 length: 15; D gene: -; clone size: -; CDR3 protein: CASSQIESPNYGYTF; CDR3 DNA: TGTGCCAGCAGCCAAATAGAATCCCCAAACTATGGCTACACCTTC
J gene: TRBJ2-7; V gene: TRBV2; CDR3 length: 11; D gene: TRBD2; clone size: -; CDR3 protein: CASTLAVEQYF; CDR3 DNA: TGTGCCAGCACTCTAGCGGTCGAGCAGTACTTC
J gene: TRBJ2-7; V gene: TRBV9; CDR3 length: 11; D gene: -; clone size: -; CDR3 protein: CALQGKREQYF; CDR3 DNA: TGTGCCCTACAGGGAAAAAGAGAGCAGTACTTC
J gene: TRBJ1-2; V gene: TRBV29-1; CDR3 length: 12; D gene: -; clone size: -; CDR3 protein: CSGGEGNYGYTF; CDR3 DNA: TGCAGCGGGGGGGAGGGCAACTATGGCTACACCTTC
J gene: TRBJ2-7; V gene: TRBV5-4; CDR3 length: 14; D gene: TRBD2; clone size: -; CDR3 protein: CASSPWTSGREQYF; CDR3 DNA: TGTGCCAGCAGCCCTTGGACTAGCGGGAGAGAGCAGTACTTC
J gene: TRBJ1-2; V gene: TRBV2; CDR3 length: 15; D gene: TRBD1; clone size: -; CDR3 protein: CASSVPEGANYGYTF; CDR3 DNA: TGTGCCAGCAGTGTGCCGGAGGGGGCGAACTATGGCTACACCTTC
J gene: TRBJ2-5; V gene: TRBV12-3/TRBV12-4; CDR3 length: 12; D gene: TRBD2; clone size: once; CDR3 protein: CASSGGGETQYF; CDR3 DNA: TGTGCCAGCAGTGGGGGGGGTGAGACCCAGTACTTC
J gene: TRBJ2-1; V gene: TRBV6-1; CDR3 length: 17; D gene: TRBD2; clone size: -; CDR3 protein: CASSALVGGGSYNEQFF; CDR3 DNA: TGTGCCAGCAGTGCCTTGGTGGGGGGGGGCTCCTACAATGAGCAGTTCTTC
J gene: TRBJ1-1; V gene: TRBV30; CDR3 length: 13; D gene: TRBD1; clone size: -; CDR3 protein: CAWSRDRGTEAFF; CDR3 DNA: TGTGCCTGGAGTAGGGACAGGGGCACTGAAGCTTTCTTT
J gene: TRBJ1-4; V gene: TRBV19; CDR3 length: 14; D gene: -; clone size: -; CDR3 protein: CASSRGSGNEKLFF; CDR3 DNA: TGTGCCAGTAGCCGAGGGTCTGGTAATGAAAAACTGTTTTTT
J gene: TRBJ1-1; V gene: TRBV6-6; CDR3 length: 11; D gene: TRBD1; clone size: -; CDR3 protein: CAGQGGSEAFF; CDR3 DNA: TGTGCCGGACAGGGGGGATCTGAAGCTTTCTTT
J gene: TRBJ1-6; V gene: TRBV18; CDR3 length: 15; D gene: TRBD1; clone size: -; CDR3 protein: CASSPRTGDNSPLHF; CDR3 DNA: TGTGCCAGCTCACCAAGGACAGGGGATAATTCACCCCTCCACTTT
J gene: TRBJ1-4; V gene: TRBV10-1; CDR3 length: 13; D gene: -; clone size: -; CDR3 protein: CASSEVAGEKLFF; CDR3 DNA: TGCGCCAGCAGTGAGGTGGCAGGGGAAAAACTGTTTTTT
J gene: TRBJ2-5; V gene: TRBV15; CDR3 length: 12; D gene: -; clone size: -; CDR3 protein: CATSSDRETQYF; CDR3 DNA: TGTGCCACCAGCAGTGACAGGGAGACCCAGTACTTC
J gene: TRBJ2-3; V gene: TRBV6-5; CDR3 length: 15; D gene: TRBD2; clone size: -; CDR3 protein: CASSSAGGPTDTQYF; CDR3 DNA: TGTGCCAGCAGCTCAGCGGGGGGGCCGACAGATACGCAGTATTTT
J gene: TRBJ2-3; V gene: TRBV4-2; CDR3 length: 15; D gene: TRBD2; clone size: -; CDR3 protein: CASSPTTSGGNTQYF; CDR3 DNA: TGTGCCAGCAGCCCCACCACTAGCGGGGGAAATACGCAGTATTTT
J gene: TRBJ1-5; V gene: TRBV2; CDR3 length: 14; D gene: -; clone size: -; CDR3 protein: CASTLEGVNQPQHF; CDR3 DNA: TGTGCCAGCACCCTGGAAGGGGTCAATCAGCCCCAGCATTTT
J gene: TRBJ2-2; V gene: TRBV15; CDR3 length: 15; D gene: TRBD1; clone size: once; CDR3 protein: CATSRVQGGIGELFF; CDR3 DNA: TGTGCCACCAGCAGAGTCCAAGGGGGCATCGGGGAGCTGTTTTTT
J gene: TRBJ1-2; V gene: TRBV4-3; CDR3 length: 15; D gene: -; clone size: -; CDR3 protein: CASSQDPGLNYGYTF; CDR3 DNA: TGCGCCAGCAGCCAAGATCCAGGGCTTAACTATGGCTACACCTTC
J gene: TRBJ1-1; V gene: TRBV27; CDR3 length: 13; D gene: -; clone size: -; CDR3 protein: CASSLWQNTEAFF; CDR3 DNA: TGTGCCAGCAGTTTATGGCAGAACACTGAAGCTTTCTTT
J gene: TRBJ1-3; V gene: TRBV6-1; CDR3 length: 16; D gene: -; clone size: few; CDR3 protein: CASSEASEVSGNTIYF; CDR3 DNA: TGTGCCAGCAGTGAAGCGAGCGAAGTCTCTGGAAACACCATATATTTT
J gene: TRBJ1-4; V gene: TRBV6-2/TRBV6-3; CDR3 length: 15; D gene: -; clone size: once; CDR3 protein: CASSYGQSTNEKLFF; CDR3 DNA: TGTGCCAGCAGTTACGGACAGTCAACTAATGAAAAACTGTTTTTT
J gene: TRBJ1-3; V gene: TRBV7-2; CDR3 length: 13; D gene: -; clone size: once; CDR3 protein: CASSPDSWNTIYF; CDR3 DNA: TGTGCCAGCAGCCCCGATAGTTGGAACACCATATATTTT
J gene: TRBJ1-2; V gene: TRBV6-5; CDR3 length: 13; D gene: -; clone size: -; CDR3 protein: CASRAQGNYGYTF; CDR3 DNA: TGTGCCAGCAGGGCCCAGGGGAACTATGGCTACACCTTC
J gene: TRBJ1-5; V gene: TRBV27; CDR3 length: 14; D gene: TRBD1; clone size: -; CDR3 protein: CASSLVGQASAQHF; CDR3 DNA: TGTGCCAGCAGCTTAGTGGGACAGGCATCAGCCCAGCATTTT
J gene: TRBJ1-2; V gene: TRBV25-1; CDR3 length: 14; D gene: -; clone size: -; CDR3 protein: CASSSDRTNYGYTF; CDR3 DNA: TGTGCCAGCAGTTCCGACAGAACTAACTATGGCTACACCTTC
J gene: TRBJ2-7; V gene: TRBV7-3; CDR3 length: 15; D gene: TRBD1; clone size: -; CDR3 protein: CASSRTGGQFYEQYF; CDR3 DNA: TGTGCCAGCAGCCGGACAGGGGGACAATTTTACGAGCAGTACTTC
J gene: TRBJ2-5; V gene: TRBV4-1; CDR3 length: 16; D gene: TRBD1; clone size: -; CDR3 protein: CASSHTGTGYRETQYF; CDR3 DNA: TGCGCCAGCAGCCATACCGGGACAGGGTATAGGGAGACCCAGTACTTC
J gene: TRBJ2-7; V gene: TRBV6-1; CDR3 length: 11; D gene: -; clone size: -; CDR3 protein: CASSERYEQYF; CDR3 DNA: TGTGCCAGCAGTGAACGCTACGAGCAGTACTTC
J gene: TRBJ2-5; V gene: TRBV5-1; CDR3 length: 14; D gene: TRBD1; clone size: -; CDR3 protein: CASGLPTGSETQYF; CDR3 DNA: TGCGCCAGCGGCCTCCCGACAGGGTCGGAGACCCAGTACTTC
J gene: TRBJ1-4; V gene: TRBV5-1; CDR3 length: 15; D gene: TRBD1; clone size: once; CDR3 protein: CASTLQGYANEKLFF; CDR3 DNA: TGCGCCAGCACCCTACAGGGGTATGCTAATGAAAAACTGTTTTTT
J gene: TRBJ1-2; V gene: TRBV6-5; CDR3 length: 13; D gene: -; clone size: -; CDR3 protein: CASGKQANYGYTF; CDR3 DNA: TGTGCCAGCGGAAAACAGGCGAACTATGGCTACACCTTC
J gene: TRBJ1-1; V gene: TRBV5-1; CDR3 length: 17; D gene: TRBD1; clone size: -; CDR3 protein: CASSPGQGHRLGTEAFF; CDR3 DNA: TGCGCCAGCAGCCCTGGACAGGGACACCGGCTGGGCACTGAAGCTTTCTTT
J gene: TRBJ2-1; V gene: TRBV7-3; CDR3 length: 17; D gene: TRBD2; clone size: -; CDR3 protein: CASSIGTSGGRYNEQFF; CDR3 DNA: TGTGCCAGCAGCATTGGGACTAGCGGGGGGAGGTACAATGAGCAGTTCTTC
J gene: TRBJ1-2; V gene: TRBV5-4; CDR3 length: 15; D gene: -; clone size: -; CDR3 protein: CASSPGSGSDYGYTF; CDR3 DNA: TGTGCCAGCAGCCCCGGTTCAGGATCGGACTATGGCTACACCTTC
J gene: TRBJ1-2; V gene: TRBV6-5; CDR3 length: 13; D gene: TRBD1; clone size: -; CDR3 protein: CASWTGYDYGYTF; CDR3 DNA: TGTGCCAGCTGGACAGGATATGACTATGGCTACACCTTC
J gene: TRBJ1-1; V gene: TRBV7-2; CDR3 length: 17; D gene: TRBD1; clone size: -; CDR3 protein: CASSPLGQGKGTAEAFF; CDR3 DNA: TGTGCCAGCAGCCCCCTCGGACAGGGGAAGGGAACAGCTGAAGCTTTCTTT
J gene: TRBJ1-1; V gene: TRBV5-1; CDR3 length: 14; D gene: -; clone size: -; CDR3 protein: CASSLSGQGNEAFF; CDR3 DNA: TGCGCCAGCAGCTTGAGCGGGCAGGGCAATGAAGCTTTCTTT
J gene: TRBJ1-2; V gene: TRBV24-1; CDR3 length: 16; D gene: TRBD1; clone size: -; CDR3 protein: CATSDSGTDTNYGYTF; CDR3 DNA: TGTGCCACCAGTGACTCGGGGACAGACACTAACTATGGCTACACCTTC
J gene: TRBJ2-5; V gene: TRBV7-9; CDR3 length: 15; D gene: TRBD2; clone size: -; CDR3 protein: CASSLLSGGSMTQYF; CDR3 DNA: TGTGCCAGCAGCTTACTCAGCGGGGGTTCAATGACCCAGTACTTC
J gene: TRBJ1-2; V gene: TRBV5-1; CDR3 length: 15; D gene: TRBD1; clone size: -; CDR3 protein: CASSSRTGSNHGYTF; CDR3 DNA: TGCGCCAGCAGTTCAAGGACAGGGTCGAATCATGGCTACACCTTC
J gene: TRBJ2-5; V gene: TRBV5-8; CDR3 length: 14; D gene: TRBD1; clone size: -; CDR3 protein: CASSSGQGRETQYF; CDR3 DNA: TGTGCCAGCAGCTCGGGACAGGGGAGAGAGACCCAGTACTTC
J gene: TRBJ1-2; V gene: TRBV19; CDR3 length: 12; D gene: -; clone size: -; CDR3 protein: CASSIVGSGYTF; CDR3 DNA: TGTGCCAGTAGTATAGTTGGGAGCGGCTACACCTTC
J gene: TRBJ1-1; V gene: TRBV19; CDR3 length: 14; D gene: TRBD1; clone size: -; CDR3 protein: CASSIGRGSTEAFF; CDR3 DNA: TGTGCCAGTAGTATCGGCAGGGGGTCCACTGAAGCTTTCTTT
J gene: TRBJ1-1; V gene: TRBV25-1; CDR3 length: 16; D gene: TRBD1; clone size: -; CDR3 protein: CASSISTGPRNTEAFF; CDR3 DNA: TGTGCCAGCAGTATCTCGACAGGGCCCAGGAACACTGAAGCTTTCTTT
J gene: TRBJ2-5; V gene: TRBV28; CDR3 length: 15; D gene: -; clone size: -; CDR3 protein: CASSPYEGVRETQYF; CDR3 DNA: TGTGCCAGCAGCCCTTATGAAGGGGTCCGGGAGACCCAGTACTTC